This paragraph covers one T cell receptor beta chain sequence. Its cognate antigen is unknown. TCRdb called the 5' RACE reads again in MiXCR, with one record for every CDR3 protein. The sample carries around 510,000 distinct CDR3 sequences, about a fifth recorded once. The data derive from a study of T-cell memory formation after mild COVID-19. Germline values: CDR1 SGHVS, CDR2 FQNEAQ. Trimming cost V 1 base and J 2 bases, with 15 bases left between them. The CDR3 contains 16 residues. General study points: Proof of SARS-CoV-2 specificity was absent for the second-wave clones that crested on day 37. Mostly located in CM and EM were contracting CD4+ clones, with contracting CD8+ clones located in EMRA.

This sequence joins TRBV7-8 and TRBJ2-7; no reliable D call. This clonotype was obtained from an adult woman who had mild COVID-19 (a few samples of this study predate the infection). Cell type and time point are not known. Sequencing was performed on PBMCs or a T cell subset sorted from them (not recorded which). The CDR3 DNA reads TGTGCCAGCAGCTTAGTCGTTCGGCGATCTACCTACGAGCAGTACTTC. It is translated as CASSLVVRRSTYEQYF.